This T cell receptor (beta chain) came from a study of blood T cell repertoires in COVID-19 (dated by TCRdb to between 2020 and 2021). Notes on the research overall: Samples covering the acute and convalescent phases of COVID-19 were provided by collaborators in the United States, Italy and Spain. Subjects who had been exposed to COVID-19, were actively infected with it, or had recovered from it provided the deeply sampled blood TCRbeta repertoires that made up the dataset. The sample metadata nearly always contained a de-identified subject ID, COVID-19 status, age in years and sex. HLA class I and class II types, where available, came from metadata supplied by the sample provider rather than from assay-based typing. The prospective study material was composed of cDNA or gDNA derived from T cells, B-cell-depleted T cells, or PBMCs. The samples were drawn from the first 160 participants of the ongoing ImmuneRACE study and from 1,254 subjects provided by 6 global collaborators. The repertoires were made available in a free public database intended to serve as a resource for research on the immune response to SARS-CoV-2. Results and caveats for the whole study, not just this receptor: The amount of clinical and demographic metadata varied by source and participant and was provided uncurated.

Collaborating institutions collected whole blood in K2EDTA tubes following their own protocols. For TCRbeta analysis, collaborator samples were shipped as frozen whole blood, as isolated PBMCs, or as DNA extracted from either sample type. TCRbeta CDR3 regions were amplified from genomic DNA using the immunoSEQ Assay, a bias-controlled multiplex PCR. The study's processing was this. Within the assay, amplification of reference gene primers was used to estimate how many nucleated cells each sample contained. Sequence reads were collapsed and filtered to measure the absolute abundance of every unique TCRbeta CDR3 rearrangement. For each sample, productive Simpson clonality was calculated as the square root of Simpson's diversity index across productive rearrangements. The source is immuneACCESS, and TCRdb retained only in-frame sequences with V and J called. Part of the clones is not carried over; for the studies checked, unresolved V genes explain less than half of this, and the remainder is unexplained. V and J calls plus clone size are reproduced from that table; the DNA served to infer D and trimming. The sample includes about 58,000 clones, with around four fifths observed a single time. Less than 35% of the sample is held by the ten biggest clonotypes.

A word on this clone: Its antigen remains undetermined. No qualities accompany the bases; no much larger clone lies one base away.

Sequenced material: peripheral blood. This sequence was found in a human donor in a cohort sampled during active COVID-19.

The bases read TGTGCCAGCAGTTTTGGCGGAAGCTCCTATAATTCACCCCTCCACTTT. Its protein reads: CASSFGGSSYNSPLHF. The chain couples TRBV27 to TRBJ1-6, with the D gene not confidently named. At the junction V is shortened by 3 bases and J by 0 bases, with 9 bases in between. The CDR3 runs 16 amino acids, cysteine and phenylalanine included. CDR3 DNA only is kept here, 48 bases in frame from base 1. As encoded in the germline V gene (reference sequence), CDR1 is MNHEY while CDR2 is SMNVEV.